This T cell receptor beta chain was captured by sequencing in a study of T-cell memory formation after mild COVID-19. This clonotype has just a few counts. Its antigen is as yet unknown. Study-wide results and limits: Among clones contracting day 15 to 85, CD4/CD8 was balanced, whereas later expanders leaned CD4+. The main location of contracting CD4+ clones was CM and EM, and that of contracting CD8+ clones was EMRA.

From the 5' RACE reads, TCRdb called clonotypes with MiXCR, one entry per CDR3 protein. The table lists around 310,000 distinct CDR3 sequences, around a fifth of them singletons. The CDR3 is made up of 13 amino acids. Germline V CDR1 and CDR2: SNHLY, FYNNEI. Trimming at V came to 6 bases and at J to 8 bases, leaving 6 bases not matched to a gene. The specimen sequenced was PBMCs or a T cell subset sorted from them (not recorded which). This sequence originates from a man between 18 and 35 years old who had mild COVID-19 (a few samples of this study predate the infection). Cell type and time point are not known. The J gene is TRBJ1-2, the V gene TRBV2; 10 positions agree with TRBD1. The DNA for the CDR3 is TGTGCCAGCAGCGCCGGGACAGGGGCCGGCTACACCTTC. Translating gives CASSAGTGAGYTF.